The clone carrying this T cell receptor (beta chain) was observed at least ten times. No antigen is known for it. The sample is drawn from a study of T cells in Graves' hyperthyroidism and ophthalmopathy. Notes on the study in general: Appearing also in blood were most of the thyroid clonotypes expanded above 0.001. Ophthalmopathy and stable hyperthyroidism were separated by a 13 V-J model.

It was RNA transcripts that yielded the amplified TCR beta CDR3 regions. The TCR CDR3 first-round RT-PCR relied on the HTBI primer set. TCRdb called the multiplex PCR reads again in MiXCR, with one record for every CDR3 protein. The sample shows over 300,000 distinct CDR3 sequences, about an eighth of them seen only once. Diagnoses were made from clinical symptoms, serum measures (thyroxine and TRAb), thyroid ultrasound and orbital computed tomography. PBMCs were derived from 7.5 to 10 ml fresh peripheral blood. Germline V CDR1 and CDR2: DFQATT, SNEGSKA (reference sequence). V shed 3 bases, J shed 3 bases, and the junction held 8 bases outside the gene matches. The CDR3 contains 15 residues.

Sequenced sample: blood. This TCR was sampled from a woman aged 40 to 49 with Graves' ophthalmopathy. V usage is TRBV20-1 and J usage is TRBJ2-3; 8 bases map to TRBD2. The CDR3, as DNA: TGCAGTGCTAGGAAACTAGCGGACCTTACAGATACGCAGTATTTT. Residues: CSARKLADLTDTQYF.